The subject of this entry is one T cell receptor (beta chain). The data were taken from a study of blood T cell repertoires in COVID-19. Repertoires were generated with immunoSEQ multiplex PCR, while TCRdb's copy carries only in-frame clones and drops some. The profile shows about 26,000 clones, around 87% of them singletons. The CDR3 extends over 15 amino acids. Germline-derived CDR1 and CDR2 are SEHNR and FQNEAQ (reference sequence). Trimming removed 4 bases from V and 3 bases from J; junction bases left unmatched: 6. This chain joins TRBV7-9 and TRBJ1-1, with 9 bases fitting TRBD1. This clonotype was obtained from a man aged 65 to 79 with acute or convalescent COVID-19. Material for sequencing was peripheral blood. The CDR3 coding sequence is TGTGCCAGCAGCTCCACAGGGGGCGCATACACTGAAGCTTTCTTT. Protein product: CASSSTGGAYTEAFF. Full variable domain (remainder filled in from reference TRBV7-9 and TRBJ1-1): DTGVSQNPRHKITKRGQNVTFRCDPISEHNRLYWYRQTLGQGPEFLTYFQNEAQLEKSRLLSDRFSAERPKGSFSTLEIQRTEQGDSAMYLCASSSTGGAYTEAFFGQGTRLTVV.